Following are 28 T cell receptor beta chains from one sample sequenced in a study of cytomegalovirus exposure and HLA in healthy donors. Amplification used 60 Vbeta primers and 13 Jbeta primers. Method: immunoSEQ multiplex PCR; TCRdb's copy keeps in-frame clones and lacks some. The repertoire includes approximately 100,000 clones, around three quarters of them detected once, and roughly 4.9% sits in the top ten. The material sequenced was PBMCs. The receptors stem from a female donor in good health and CMV-seropositive.

The chain carries TRBV6-1 and TRBJ1-2, with D unresolved. V lost 3 bases and J lost 4, with 12 bases in between. Looked up from germline, CDR1 is MNHNS and CDR2 is SASEGT. CDR3 length: 14 amino acids. The CDR3 reads CASSEQAGAYGYTF. The CDR3 DNA reads as TGTGCCAGCAGTGAGCAAGCGGGAGCCTATGGCTACACCTTC.

The chain links TRBV19 to TRBJ1-5, with TRBD1 as a possible D gene (6 bases). The germline V and J ends were trimmed by 4 bases and 1 base, with 14 bases remaining between them. CDR1 is LNHDA, CDR2 SQIVND, per germline (reference sequence). This CDR3 is built from 16 residues. The CDR3 loop reads CASSTRQEISNQPQHF. The CDR3 nucleotides are TGTGCCAGTAGTACCCGACAGGAAATAAGCAATCAGCCCCAGCATTTT.

DNA of the CDR3: TGTGCCAGCTCACCACCGCTCAGGGGGAACACTGAAGCTTTCTTT. It encodes CASSPPLRGNTEAFF. The V gene is TRBV18, the J gene TRBJ1-1, with D possibly being TRBD1 (6 bases). The CDR3 loop spans 15 amino acids. CDR1 is KGHSH and CDR2 is LQKENI in the germline V gene. V dropped 0 bases and J dropped 1 base, with 9 bases sitting between them.

The gene calls are TRBV9 and TRBJ2-1; 9 bases agree with TRBD2. Germline trimming cut 3 bases from V and 0 bases from J; bases unmatched to any gene: 13. CDR3 length: 19 amino acids. Germline V gives CDR1 SGDLS, CDR2 YYNGEE. This CDR3 is CASSDPSGTSKSSYNEQFF. CDR3 DNA: TGTGCCAGCAGCGACCCCTCCGGGACTAGCAAGAGCTCCTACAATGAGCAGTTCTTC.

This clone was recorded a few times. The chain carries TRBV5-1 and TRBJ2-7; D is undetermined. CDR1 is SGHRS, CDR2 YFSETQ, per germline. V was trimmed by 7 bases and J by 2 bases, leaving 7 bases between them. The CDR3 has 11 residues. CDR3 DNA: TGCGCCAGCGCAGATACCTACGAGCAGTACTTC. Protein sequence: CASADTYEQYF.

V usage is TRBV7-3 and J usage is TRBJ2-1, with no clear D. V shed 2 bases and J shed 8 bases, with 13 bases lying between them. The CDR3 is 14 residues long. CDR1 and CDR2 (germline): SGHTA, FQGTGA. CDR3: CASSLGDVLDEQFF. CDR3 sequence (DNA): TGTGCCAGCAGCTTAGGAGACGTTTTGGATGAGCAGTTCTTC.

Turning to this clone: Different DNA sequences within this sample yield the same CDR3. V and J are TRBV6-5 and TRBJ2-1, with D hard to call. CDR3 length: 12 amino acids. Germline V gives CDR1 MNHEY, CDR2 SVGAGI. The V gene lost 5 bases and the J gene lost 3 bases, with 5 bases spanning the gap. This chain's CDR3 is CASSTYYNEQFF. The CDR3 bases are TGTGCCAGCAGTACTTACTACAATGAGCAGTTCTTC.

The chain joins TRBV15 to TRBJ2-2, with 7 positions matching TRBD2. Per germline, CDR1 LNHNV and CDR2 YYDKDF (reference sequence). CDR3 length: 17 amino acids. V shed 5 bases and J 4 bases; nucleotides not matched to a gene: 13. CDR3 bases: TGTGCCACCAGCGACTACCTGGGCGGGGGAGGCACCGGGGAGCTGTTTTTT. Translating gives CATSDYLGGGGTGELFF.

This clone was counted a single time. The rearrangement links TRBV7-2 to TRBJ2-5; no reliable D call. The V gene lost 4 bases and the J gene lost 4 bases, with 10 bases spanning the gap. Germline V lookup: CDR1 SGHTA, CDR2 FQGNSA. This CDR3 contains 13 residues. The CDR3 sequence is CASSSRGGETQYF. As DNA, the CDR3 is TGTGCCAGCAGCTCCCGTGGCGGAGAGACCCAGTACTTC. Full variable domain (missing parts from reference TRBV7-2 and TRBJ2-5): GAGVSQSPSNKVTEKGKDVELRCDPISGHTALYWYRQSLGQGLEFLIYFQGNSAPDKSGLPSDRFSAERTGGSVSTLTIQRTQQEDSAVYLCASSSRGGETQYFGPGTRLLVL.

The gene calls are TRBV28 and TRBJ1-5; TRBD1 agrees at 10 bases. Germline trimming cut 6 bases from V and 4 bases from J; bases unmatched to any gene: 6. Germline CDR1 and CDR2: MDHEN and SYDVKM. The CDR3 spans 15 residues. The DNA for the CDR3 is TGTGCCAGCAGACCGACAGGGGGCAAGAATCAGCCCCAGCATTTT. It encodes CASRPTGGKNQPQHF. The whole variable domain, filled in from reference TRBV28 and TRBJ1-5, reads DVKVTQSSRYLVKRTGEKVFLECVQDMDHENMFWYRQDPGLGLRLIYFSYDVKMKEKGDIPEGYSVSREKKERFSLILESASTNQTSMYLCASRPTGGKNQPQHFGDGTRLSIL.

The chain recombines TRBV19 with TRBJ1-5, with D perhaps TRBD1 (5 bases). Trimming took off 9 bases at V and 2 bases at J, with 23 bases between the two ends. In germline, CDR1 is LNHDA, CDR2 SQIVND (reference sequence). The CDR3 contains 17 residues. The chain's CDR3 is CASHLGLAGKGNQPQHF. In DNA form, the CDR3 reads TGTGCCAGCCACCTAGGCCTTGCAGGGAAGGGCAATCAGCCCCAGCATTTT.

Here the CDR3 reads CASSQETVQGANYGYTF. CDR3 in DNA: TGTGCCAGCAGCCAAGAGACAGTACAGGGGGCAAACTATGGCTACACCTTC. The rearrangement links TRBV4-2 to TRBJ1-2; 9 bases are shared with TRBD1. CDR1 LGHNA and CDR2 YNFKEQ come from the germline V gene. This CDR3 spans 17 amino acids. The V gene end was trimmed by 0 bases and the J gene end by 2 bases; junction bases not matched to a gene: 7.

The V and J genes are TRBV5-6 and TRBJ2-3; D not certain. In germline, CDR1 is SGHDT, CDR2 YYEEEE. Trimming stripped 0 bases from V and 4 bases from J, with 12 bases between. This CDR3 spans 15 amino acids. This chain's CDR3 is CASSLEPLRADTQYF. For the CDR3, the DNA is TGTGCCAGCAGCTTGGAACCCCTACGCGCAGATACGCAGTATTTT.

In nucleotides, the CDR3 is TGCAGCGCCCACGACAGCCTCCTGGGTACCGGGGAGCTGTTTTTT. Translated: CSAHDSLLGTGELFF. The chain recombines TRBV29-1 with TRBJ2-2, with a possible D match to TRBD1 (5 bases). From germline, CDR1 is SQVTM and CDR2 ANQGSEA. V was pared by 7 bases and J by 5 bases, with 20 bases between. This CDR3 is 15 amino acids long.

The gene calls are TRBV7-9 and TRBJ2-1; TRBD2 matches 11 bases. Trimming took 1 base from V and 4 from J; bases not matched to a gene: 6. The V gene's germline CDR1 is SEHNR and CDR2 FQNEAQ (reference sequence). This CDR3 is built from 17 residues. CDR3 residues: CASSLGVSGGVYNEQFF. DNA of the CDR3: TGTGCCAGCAGCTTAGGTGTTAGCGGGGGGGTTTACAATGAGCAGTTCTTC.

The chain joins TRBV27 to TRBJ2-3; perhaps TRBD1 as D (5 bases). Germline lookup yields CDR1 MNHEY and CDR2 SMNVEV (reference sequence). Deletions cut 2 bases from V and 3 bases from J, with 18 bases between. CDR3 length: 17 amino acids. CDR3 nucleotide sequence: TGTGCCAGCAGTTTAACCCTGTTCCAGGGCCCGACAGATACGCAGTATTTT. Encoded protein: CASSLTLFQGPTDTQYF.

The rearrangement joins TRBV2 to TRBJ1-2; TRBD1 matches 7 bases. Germline V gives CDR1 SNHLY, CDR2 FYNNEI. This CDR3 is 14 amino acids long. Trimming took 3 bases from V and 2 from J; bases not matched to a gene: 3. The chain's CDR3 is CASSERGRNYGYTF. The CDR3 bases are TGTGCCAGCAGTGAGAGGGGGCGAAACTATGGCTACACCTTC.

This chain links TRBV11-2 with TRBJ2-7, with D possibly being TRBD2 (5 bases). The V gene lost 2 bases and the J gene lost 1 base, with 24 bases spanning the gap. The CDR3 extends over 19 amino acids. Germline CDR1 is SGHAT and CDR2 is FQNNGV. The CDR3 coding sequence is TGTGCCAGCAGCTTATCCTTAGGTGGCTCATCCCGAGGGTCCTACGAGCAGTACTTC. This encodes CASSLSLGGSSRGSYEQYF.

This clone came up a few times. In DNA form, the CDR3 reads TGTGCCACCAGCAGAGACAGGGTGTCTGAAGCTTTCTTT. Protein sequence: CATSRDRVSEAFF. V and J are TRBV15 and TRBJ1-1; possibly TRBD1 for D (5 bases). The CDR3 loop spans 13 amino acids. CDR1 is LNHNV, CDR2 YYDKDF, per germline (reference sequence). Trimming removed 0 bases from V and 6 bases from J, with 8 bases in between.

V usage is TRBV2 and J usage is TRBJ1-2; D is ambiguous. Germline loops: CDR1 SNHLY, CDR2 FYNNEI. CDR3 length equals 15 residues. V was shortened by 1 base and J by 7 bases, with 16 bases between the two germline ends. This CDR3 is CASSEVQAQSAGYTF. The DNA of the CDR3 is TGTGCCAGCAGTGAAGTCCAGGCCCAGTCCGCTGGCTACACCTTC.

This rearrangement joins TRBV16 to TRBJ2-2; possible D gene TRBD1, 6 bases. Germline loops: CDR1 KGHSY, CDR2 FQNENV. The CDR3 runs to 15 residues. V lost 2 bases to trimming and J lost 3 bases, with 10 bases between them. In nucleotides, the CDR3 is TGTGCCAGCAGCCAAGGGGGCACCCACACCGGGGAGCTGTTTTTT. Its protein is CASSQGGTHTGELFF.

CDR3 DNA: TGTGCCACCAGCAGAGATCTAGGGCAGGGGCGTGAAGCTTTCTTT. Translation gives CATSRDLGQGREAFF. The rearrangement joins TRBV15 to TRBJ1-1, with TRBD1 as a possible D gene (6 bases). The germline CDR1 and CDR2 sequences are LNHNV and YYDKDF (reference sequence). The CDR3 loop spans 15 amino acids. The V end lost 0 bases, the J end lost 7 bases, and 15 bases lay between the germline ends.

The gene calls are TRBV10-1 and TRBJ2-7, with D perhaps TRBD1 (5 bases). V shed 0 bases and J shed 6 bases, with 9 bases lying between them. Germline CDR1 is WNHNN and CDR2 is SYGVQD (reference sequence). The CDR3 is 13 amino acids. The CDR3 DNA reads TGCGCCAGCAGTGAGTCATCAGGGCTCGAGCAGTACTTC. Residues: CASSESSGLEQYF.

V is TRBV28 and J is TRBJ1-2, with 8 bases that match TRBD1. The CDR3 is made up of 13 amino acids. V lost 5 bases to trimming and J lost 4 bases; unmatched junction nucleotides: 3. The germline V gene encodes CDR1 MDHEN and CDR2 SYDVKM. This chain's CDR3 is CASSPGQGYGYTF. The CDR3 nucleotides are TGTGCCAGCAGTCCCGGACAGGGCTATGGCTACACCTTC.

This sequence joins TRBV5-1 and TRBJ1-4; TRBD1 aligns across 9 bases. CDR3 length: 14 residues. Losses at the gene ends were 4 bases for V and 6 bases for J; bases not matched to a gene: 4. CDR1 SGHRS and CDR2 YFSETQ come from the germline V gene. CDR3 protein: CASSAGQGYEKLFF. CDR3 coding DNA: TGCGCCAGCAGCGCCGGACAGGGGTATGAAAAACTGTTTTTT.

The J gene is TRBJ2-2, the V gene TRBV2, with TRBD2 matching 9 bases. There are 17 residues in the CDR3. J was trimmed by 0 bases and V by 7 bases; bases with no gene match: 9. CDR1 is SNHLY, CDR2 FYNNEI, per germline. CDR3 in DNA: TGTGCCAGCAACGAGGGGCTAGCGGGGTCGAACACCGGGGAGCTGTTTTTT. This codes for CASNEGLAGSNTGELFF.

This rearrangement joins TRBV5-1 to TRBJ2-1, with D unresolved. The CDR3 totals 14 residues. Trimming pared 0 bases from V and 6 bases from J, leaving 10 bases between. Germline CDR1 and CDR2: SGHRS and YFSETQ. This CDR3 is CASSLGKLVNEQFF. Written as DNA, the CDR3 is TGCGCCAGCAGCTTGGGCAAGCTAGTCAATGAGCAGTTCTTC. Filled out from reference TRBV5-1 and TRBJ2-1, the complete variable domain reads KAGVTQTPRYLIKTRGQQVTLSCSPISGHRSVSWYQQTPGQGLQFLFEYFSETQRNKGNFPGRFSGRQFSNSRSEMNVSTLELGDSALYLCASSLGKLVNEQFFGPGTRLTVL.

The DNA of the CDR3 is TGTGCCAGCAGCTTAGACAGATTAACTGAAGCTTTCTTT. The encoded protein is CASSLDRLTEAFF. The chain has TRBV11-3 and TRBJ1-1; D unclear. CDR3 length equals 13 residues. Trimming removed 0 bases at V and 5 bases at J, with 7 bases between. Germline loops: CDR1 SGHNT, CDR2 YENEEA.